This T cell receptor beta chain was sequenced for a study of cytomegalovirus exposure and HLA in healthy donors. A note on this clone: Its antigen is unknown.

The PCR contained 60 Vbeta and 13 Jbeta primers. Measured with immunoSEQ multiplex PCR; TCRdb has only the in-frame clones, and not every one. The sample contains fewer than 200,000 clones, about 75% of which appear only once. Study-wide points: TCR association rates varied by HLA locus in a later analysis, with DRB1 highest and HLA-C lowest. Later analysis identified a missense DCLRE1C variant that was linked to TCR beta V- and J-gene trimming.

This CDR3 is 15 amino acids long. V gave up 6 bases and J gave up 2 bases, with 16 bases separating them. Germline assignment: CDR1 MDHEN and CDR2 SYDVKM. The sequence derives from a woman aged 45-60 years in good health and CMV-seropositive. V and J are TRBV28 and TRBJ2-5; possibly TRBD2 for D (6 bases). Material for sequencing was PBMCs. Here the CDR3 reads CASSLSLSGQETQYF. Written as DNA, the CDR3 is TGTGCCAGCAGCCTCAGCCTTAGCGGACAAGAGACCCAGTACTTC. The variable domain in full, with the rest retrieved from reference TRBV28 and TRBJ2-5, is DVKVTQSSRYLVKRTGEKVFLECVQDMDHENMFWYRQDPGLGLRLIYFSYDVKMKEKGDIPEGYSVSREKKERFSLILESASTNQTSMYLCASSLSLSGQETQYFGPGTRLLVL.